The rows below give T cell receptor beta chains drawn from one sample of a study of PD-L1 blockade in urothelial cancer. Data came from immunoSEQ multiplex PCR; TCRdb stores just in-frame clones and leaves some out. The table includes just under 30,000 clones, about 88% detected once. The material sequenced was PBMCs, taken around atezolizumab (anti-PD-L1) treatment. All receptors derive from a man aged 45-65 years with urothelial cancer. Each CDR3 is given with its conserved first and last residue. The D gene is left open where the match is weak. The size field is filled for only some rows; it gives once, few, many or a size class.

cdr3_aa cdr3_nt j_call clone_size d_call v_call
CASSRYRGTGSEGAGELFF TGTGCCAGCAGTCGATACCGGGGTACGGGGAGCGAGGGTGCCGGGGAGCTGTTTTTT TRBJ2-2 once NA TRBV7-3
CASSHLAGAGGYTF TGCGCCAGCAGCCACCTTGCGGGGGCGGGTGGCTACACCTTC TRBJ1-2 NA NA TRBV5-1
CSAAGTRAQYF TGCAGTGCGGCAGGGACTAGAGCGCAGTATTTT TRBJ2-3 NA TRBD2 TRBV20-1
CASSPRLISSYNSPLHF TGTGCCAGCAGCCCCAGGCTGATAAGCTCCTATAATTCACCCCTCCACTTT TRBJ1-6 once NA TRBV7-8
CASSEMDRGSEQYF TGCGCCAGCAGTGAGATGGACAGGGGAAGTGAGCAGTACTTC TRBJ2-7 once TRBD1 TRBV10-1
CASSQLGGTGGYEQYF TGTGCCAGCAGCCAACTTGGCGGGACAGGGGGCTACGAGCAGTACTTC TRBJ2-7 NA TRBD1 TRBV7-6
CASSTRDTLAKNIQYF TGTGCCAGCAGTACCCGGGACACCCTAGCCAAAAACATTCAGTACTTC TRBJ2-4 NA NA TRBV27
CAWNRLAGGDTQYF TGTGCCTGGAACAGACTAGCGGGAGGAGATACGCAGTATTTT TRBJ2-3 NA TRBD2 TRBV30
CASSKQGSNSPLHF TGTGCTAGCAGCAAACAGGGATCCAATTCACCCCTCCACTTT TRBJ1-6 NA NA TRBV7-7
CASSEVGGSGTRRTQYF TGTGCCAGCAGTGAAGTAGGGGGTAGCGGGACTCGGAGGACCCAGTACTTC TRBJ2-5 NA TRBD2 TRBV6-1
CASSQIWLLNEKLFF TGCGCCAGCAGCCAGATATGGCTTCTGAATGAAAAACTGTTTTTT TRBJ1-4 NA NA TRBV4-3
CASSLPASTGVGEQYF TGTGCCAGCAGCTTACCCGCATCGACAGGGGTCGGCGAGCAGTACTTC TRBJ2-7 NA TRBD1 TRBV7-9
CASSDLQGYGNTIYF TGTGCCAGCAGTGACCTACAGGGGTACGGAAACACCATATATTTT TRBJ1-3 NA TRBD1 TRBV6-1
CASSLAGRGAGANVLTF TGTGCCAGCAGCTTGGCTGGCCGCGGGGCAGGGGCCAACGTCCTGACTTTC TRBJ2-6 NA NA TRBV5-8
CASSQEGSGIGYGYTF TGCGCCAGCAGCCAAGAAGGTTCAGGGATTGGCTATGGCTACACCTTC TRBJ1-2 NA NA TRBV4-3
CARSPGQTLGKGCEQYF TGTGCCAGAAGCCCTGGACAAACCCTCGGAAAGGGTTGCGAGCAGTACTTC TRBJ2-7 NA NA TRBV5-3
CASSYGTYGEGEKLFF TGTGCCAGCAGCTACGGGACTTACGGGGAAGGGGAAAAACTGTTTTTT TRBJ1-4 NA NA TRBV5-8
CSVACGISYEQYF TGCAGCGTTGCTTGCGGGATCTCCTACGAGCAGTACTTC TRBJ2-7 NA NA TRBV29-1
CASSWMTKTGAHEQFF TGTGCCAGCAGCTGGATGACTAAGACAGGGGCGCATGAGCAGTTCTTC TRBJ2-1 NA TRBD1 TRBV11-2
CAWRPTGGRDQPQHF TGTGCCTGGAGGCCAACTGGGGGGAGAGACCAGCCCCAGCATTTT TRBJ1-5 few NA TRBV30
CASSLSPDSSYEQYF TGTGCCAGCAGCCTAAGCCCTGACAGTTCCTACGAGCAGTACTTC TRBJ2-7 NA NA TRBV7-8
CATSRETHSTYEQYF TGTGCCACCAGCAGAGAAACTCATTCTACTTACGAGCAGTACTTC TRBJ2-7 NA NA TRBV15
CASSPTGANEKLFF TGTGCCAGCTCACCCACAGGGGCGAATGAAAAACTGTTTTTT TRBJ1-4 NA TRBD1 TRBV18
CAILPGGGGTGELFF TGTGCCATCCTCCCGGGAGGGGGGGGCACCGGGGAGCTGTTTTTT TRBJ2-2 NA TRBD2 TRBV6-5
CASSLGHGYTF TGTGCCAGCAGCTTGGGGCATGGCTACACCTTC TRBJ1-2 NA NA TRBV5-6
CAWAGTVTGELFF TGTGCCTGGGCCGGGACAGTCACCGGGGAGCTGTTTTTT TRBJ2-2 few TRBD1 TRBV30
CATSRDILWEGRDEQFF TGTGCCACCAGCAGAGACATATTGTGGGAGGGTCGGGATGAGCAGTTCTTC TRBJ2-1 NA TRBD2 TRBV15
CASSLTLPDYEQYF TGTGCCAGCAGCTTGACTTTACCCGACTACGAGCAGTACTTC TRBJ2-7 NA NA TRBV5-5
CASSLPYTGELFF TGTGCCAGCAGTTTACCCTATACCGGGGAGCTGTTTTTT TRBJ2-2 NA NA TRBV27